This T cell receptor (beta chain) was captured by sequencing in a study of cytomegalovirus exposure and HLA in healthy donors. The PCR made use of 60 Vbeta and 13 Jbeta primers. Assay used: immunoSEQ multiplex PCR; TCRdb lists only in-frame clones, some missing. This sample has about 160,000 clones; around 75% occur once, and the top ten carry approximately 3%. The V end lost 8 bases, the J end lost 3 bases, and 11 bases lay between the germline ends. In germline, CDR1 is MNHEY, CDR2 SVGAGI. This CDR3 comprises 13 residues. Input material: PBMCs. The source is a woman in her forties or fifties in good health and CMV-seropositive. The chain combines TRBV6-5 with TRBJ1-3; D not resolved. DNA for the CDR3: TGTGCCAGCTATAAGCCGGGTGGAAACACCATATATTTT. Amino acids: CASYKPGGNTIYF.